This TCR beta chain came from a study of blood T cell repertoires in COVID-19 (dated by TCRdb to the early 2020s). Concerning the study at large: Samples covering the acute and convalescent phases of COVID-19 were provided by collaborators in the United States, Italy and Spain. The material from the prospective study consisted of cDNA or gDNA derived from T cells, B-cell-depleted T cells, or PBMCs. Deeply sampled blood TCRbeta repertoires from subjects exposed to, actively infected with, or recovered from COVID-19 were included in the dataset. The repertoires were made available in a free public database intended to serve as a resource for research on the immune response to SARS-CoV-2. Samples came from the ongoing ImmuneRACE study (first 160 participants) plus 1,254 subjects from 6 global collaborators. A de-identified subject ID, COVID-19 status, age in years and sex were almost always included in the sample metadata. Where available, HLA class I and class II types were taken from metadata supplied by the sample provider and were not determined by assay-based typing.

Paper-wide results and their limitations: How much clinical and demographic metadata was included differed by source and by participant, and the metadata was provided uncurated.

TCRbeta CDR3 regions were amplified from genomic DNA using the immunoSEQ Assay, a bias-controlled multiplex PCR. The authors' pipeline ran thus. The number of nucleated cells in each sample was estimated from the amplification of reference gene primers within the assay. Sequence reads were collapsed and filtered to measure the absolute abundance of every unique TCRbeta CDR3 rearrangement. For each sample, productive Simpson clonality was calculated by taking the square root of Simpson's diversity index across productive rearrangements. TCRdb's version of the immuneACCESS table is confined to in-frame rearrangements and falls short of the full clone set. An unresolved V gene accounts for under half of the shortfall where checked; the remainder is of unknown origin. V and J calls plus clone size are reproduced from that table; the DNA served to infer D and trimming. The sample table shows some 180,000 clones, and around 83% are seen once. The ten largest clones add up to roughly 20% of the sample.

The CDR3 goes from the cysteine to the phenylalanine over 14 residues. The kept DNA is CDR3 alone, 42 bases in frame from the first base. The V end gives up 6 bases and the J end 4 bases, leaving 6 bases in the junction not matched to a gene. Taken from the germline V gene (reference sequence), the CDR1 and CDR2 loops are SGHKS and YYEKEE. Notes on this clone: Its target antigen remains unknown. Base qualities are missing; no much larger clone stands one base away.

Samples from volunteer blood donors who had recovered from COVID-19 were contributed by a second Seattle source. The collaborating institutions used their own protocols to collect whole blood in K2EDTA tubes. Collaborator samples were shipped for TCRbeta analysis as frozen whole blood, isolated PBMCs, or DNA extracted from either sample type. Rearrangement joined TRBV5-5 to TRBJ2-7, and TRBD1 aligns with 11 junction nucleotides. This TCR was recovered from a woman in her 70s who had recovered from COVID-19. Sequenced: peripheral blood. CDR3 sequence: CASIGTGGRYEQYF. The DNA is TGTGCCAGCATTGGGACAGGGGGAAGGTACGAGCAGTACTTC.